What follows is one TCR beta chain and its context. The source of the sample is a study of shared clonotypes between healthy human individuals. Sequencing used immunoSEQ multiplex PCR; TCRdb keeps in-frame clones, though not all of them. This sample carries millions of clones, 85% to 95% of them seen once, and the ten largest clones take more than 0.95%. CDR1 and CDR2 from the germline V gene are MNHEY and SMNVEV (reference sequence). V shed 2 bases and J shed 5 bases, with 15 bases lying between them. The CDR3 runs 15 residues. As defined, naive CD8 cells were CD45RO-negative and positively selected for CCR7, with terminally differentiated effector memory CD45RA+ cells excluded.

This rearrangement joins TRBV27 to TRBJ1-2, with D possibly being TRBD1 (6 bases). The sequence derives from a man between 18 and 35 years old in good health. The material sequenced was naive CD8+ T cells sorted from blood. The CDR3 nucleotides are TGTGCCAGCAGTTTAACGGGGGCGGCTGGTTATGGCTACACCTTC. As protein: CASSLTGAAGYGYTF.